A single sample gave rise to the 10 T cell receptor beta chains below, sequenced in a study of shared clonotypes between healthy human individuals (dated by TCRdb to the early 2020s). The protocol used for the library was the immunoSEQ multiplex PCR assay. TCRdb's version of the immuneACCESS table is confined to in-frame rearrangements and falls short of the full clone set. An unresolved V gene accounts for under half of the shortfall where checked; the remainder is of unknown origin. The sample yields approximately 460,000 clones; 77% were counted once. Around 12% of the sample goes to the ten largest clones. What was sequenced was PBMCs. The source is a woman between 40 and 50 years old in good health. Some clones in this sample may be carry-over from other donors' samples.

The chain is built from TRBV29-1 and TRBJ2-6, with TRBD2 matching 7 bases. CDR1 SQVTM and CDR2 ANQGSEA come from the germline V gene. The length of the CDR3 is 14 residues. The V gene end was trimmed by 4 bases and the J gene end by 4 bases; junction bases not matched to a gene: 4. The CDR3 DNA follows: TGCAGCGTTGCGGGACTATCGGGGGCCAACGTCCTGACTTTC. Translated, it gives CSVAGLSGANVLTF. Full variable domain (rest looked up from reference TRBV29-1 and TRBJ2-6): SAVISQKPSRDICQRGTSLTIQCQVDSQVTMMFWYRQQPGQSLTLIATANQGSEATYESGFVIDKFPISRPNLTFSTLTVSNMSPEDSSIYLCSVAGLSGANVLTFGAGSRLTVL.

In DNA form, the CDR3 reads TGCAGCGTTGGGACAGGGGGTAGAAGAATGAACACTGAAGCTTTCTTT. It encodes CSVGTGGRRMNTEAFF. V and J are TRBV29-1 and TRBJ1-1, with 10 bases lining up with TRBD1. Germline CDR1 reads SQVTM; CDR2 reads ANQGSEA. The CDR3 loop spans 16 amino acids. After removal of 4 bases from V and 0 bases from J, the junction contained 8 bases not matched to a gene.

This sequence joins TRBV4-2 and TRBJ2-7; D not resolved. The germline V gene has CDR1 LGHNA and CDR2 YNFKEQ. The CDR3 consists of 15 residues. Between the trimmed V and J ends, which lost 0 bases and 3 bases, there was a span of 12 bases. CDR3 DNA sequence: TGTGCCAGCAGCCAAGAGATAGACTTAAGCTACGAGCAGTACTTC. Its protein is CASSQEIDLSYEQYF.

To note about this clone: Other nucleotide sequences in the sample specify the same CDR3. The rearrangement links TRBV2 to TRBJ1-5; D not resolved. The V and J ends lost 3 bases and 0 bases respectively, with 6 bases between them. Per the germline V gene, CDR1 is SNHLY and CDR2 is FYNNEI. This CDR3 is 14 amino acids long. CDR3 sequence (DNA): TGTGCCAGCAGTGAGAGATATAGCAATCAGCCCCAGCATTTT. As protein: CASSERYSNQPQHF.

The rearrangement links TRBV9 to TRBJ1-2; tentatively, D is TRBD1 (5 bases). Germline V CDR1 and CDR2: SGDLS, YYNGEE. This CDR3 region has 16 residues. The V and J ends lost 0 bases and 5 bases respectively, with 17 bases between them. The DNA of the CDR3 is TGTGCCAGCAGCGTAGATCAGGGATCCTCTACTTATGGCTACACCTTC. It yields the protein CASSVDQGSSTYGYTF.

This clone is a singleton in its sample. The chain uses TRBV9 and TRBJ2-7; D remains unclear. Germline V lookup: CDR1 SGDLS, CDR2 YYNGEE. This CDR3 is 13 amino acids long. Trimming took 4 bases from V and 3 from J, leaving 11 bases between them. The CDR3, as DNA: TGTGCCAGCAGCCCCGCCCCCCTCTACGAGCAGTACTTC. Residues: CASSPAPLYEQYF.

This chain uses TRBV11-2 with TRBJ2-1, with D tentatively TRBD2 (5 bases). Trimming left V 1 base short and J 0 bases short, with 10 bases between. The CDR3 length is 16 residues. Per germline, CDR1 SGHAT and CDR2 FQNNGV. The CDR3 bases are TGTGCCAGCAGCTTAGGCCTAGCACCCTCCTACAATGAGCAGTTCTTC. Translating gives CASSLGLAPSYNEQFF.

V and J are TRBV5-1 and TRBJ2-7; TRBD2 matches 10 bases. V lost 0 bases to trimming and J lost 6 bases; unmatched junction nucleotides: 9. The CDR3 is made up of 16 amino acids. Germline V gene data show CDR1 as SGHRS and CDR2 as YFSETQ. This CDR3 is CASSLGLAGVIAEQYF. CDR3 bases: TGCGCCAGCAGCTTGGGGCTAGCGGGAGTCATAGCCGAGCAGTACTTC.

This chain links TRBV5-1 with TRBJ2-5; tentatively, D is TRBD2 (6 bases). The CDR3 contains 16 residues. Germline loops: CDR1 SGHRS, CDR2 YFSETQ. Trimming pared 4 bases from V and 4 bases from J, leaving 20 bases between. The CDR3 spells CASSVGRLWDSETQYF. CDR3 bases: TGCGCCAGCAGCGTGGGACGTCTCTGGGACTCAGAGACCCAGTACTTC.

Notes on this clone: This likely stems from a read error, as it lies one base from a far larger clone. The chain links TRBV7-9 to TRBJ2-1, with 14 bases that match TRBD2. The CDR3 length is 16 residues. The germline gives CDR1 SEHNR, CDR2 FQNEAQ (reference sequence). Unmatched junction bases numbered 13, after V lost 5 bases and J lost 13 bases. Written as DNA, the CDR3 is TGTGCCAGCAGCGAGGGACTAGCGGGAGTTTCGGAGACCCAGTTCTTC. Encoded protein: CASSEGLAGVSETQFF.